This T cell receptor beta chain was retrieved from a study of blood T cell repertoires in COVID-19. Study details: The samples span acute and convalescent COVID-19 from the United States, Italy and Spain. Sources were T cells, B-cell-depleted T cells, or PBMCs; the material itself was cDNA or gDNA.

Per the original methods: The authors estimated nucleated cell counts from reference gene primer amplification. Assay: immunoSEQ multiplex PCR; the TCRdb copy retains only in-frame clones and omits some. The V and J calls and the clone size are those of that table, but D and trimming were determined from the DNA. The table records about 120,000 clones, approximately 80% of them present only once. The germline V gene encodes CDR1 SGHTA and CDR2 FQGNSA. The CDR3 is made up of 15 amino acids. V gave up 5 bases and J gave up 2 bases; unmatched junction bases: 6. Sequencing was performed on peripheral blood. The TCR was taken from a man in his 70s with acute or convalescent COVID-19. The chain is built from TRBV7-2 and TRBJ1-3; TRBD1 matches 7 bases. The CDR3 loop reads CASSQTGPPGNTIYF. The DNA of the CDR3 is TGTGCCAGCAGCCAGACAGGGCCCCCTGGAAACACCATATATTTT.